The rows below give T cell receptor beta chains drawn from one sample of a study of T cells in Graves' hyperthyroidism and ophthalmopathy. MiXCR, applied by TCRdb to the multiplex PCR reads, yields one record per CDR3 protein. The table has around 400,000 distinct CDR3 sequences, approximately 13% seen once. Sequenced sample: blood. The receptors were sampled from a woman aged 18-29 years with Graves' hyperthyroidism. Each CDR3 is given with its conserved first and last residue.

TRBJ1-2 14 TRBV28 CASSLVERSYGYTF
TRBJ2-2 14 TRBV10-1 CASSKGGPDGELFF
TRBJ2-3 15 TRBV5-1 CASSPPEQGTDTQYF
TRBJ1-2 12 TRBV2 CASRGDSYGYTF
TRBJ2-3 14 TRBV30 CAQGGSSSTDTQYF
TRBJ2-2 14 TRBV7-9 CALGTSGTTGELFF
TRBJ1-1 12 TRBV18 CASSPGHLEAFF
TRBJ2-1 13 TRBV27 CASSLALYNEQFF
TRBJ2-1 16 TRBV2 CASSDMGGGKYNEQFF
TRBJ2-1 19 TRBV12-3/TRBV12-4 CASSLGRKISGSPYNEQFF
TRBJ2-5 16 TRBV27 CASSLSSGGAGETQYF
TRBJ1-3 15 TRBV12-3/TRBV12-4 CASSIGVLAGNTIYF
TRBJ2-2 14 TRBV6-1 CASSERGGVGELFF
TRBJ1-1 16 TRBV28 CASSLAAGEKNTEAFF
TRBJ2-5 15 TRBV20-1 CSAREGTTFRETQYF